This T cell receptor (beta chain) was found in a study of spatial heterogeneity in lung cancer. Turning to the study itself: Taken at a median of about two years after resection, follow-up PBMC samples underwent sequencing when available. Beta-chain sequences were consistently detected more often than alpha-chain sequences.

V was cut by 2 bases and J by 2 bases, with 8 bases left in between. The CDR3 spans 14 residues. The germline gives CDR1 ENHRY, CDR2 SYGVKD. Unique molecular identifiers, one per molecule, were present on every TCR cDNA molecule. TCRdb ran MiXCR on the 5' RACE reads and lists one entry per CDR3 protein. The sample includes around 45,000 distinct CDR3 sequences, 20% to 25% of them seen just once. Stated time point: blood at routine non-recurrence follow-up after resection. The material was PBMCs, obtained at follow-up. The receptor comes from a female donor with early-stage non-small cell lung cancer. The chain recombines TRBV10-3 with TRBJ2-3; D assignment may be TRBD1 or TRBD2 (5 bases each). The CDR3 DNA sequence: TGTGCCATCAGTGAGGGGGGTTTCACAGATACGCAGTATTTT. Translated, it gives CAISEGGFTDTQYF.